This T cell receptor (beta chain) emerged from a study of T cells in Graves' hyperthyroidism and ophthalmopathy. Researchers amplified the TCR beta CDR3 regions from RNA transcripts. HTBI primers were employed in a first-round RT-PCR of the TCR CDR3. TCRdb passed the multiplex PCR reads through MiXCR, listing each CDR3 protein once. The table includes around 340,000 distinct CDR3 sequences, 18% detected once. Researchers defined stable Graves' hyperthyroidism as no ophthalmopathy progression within 18 months. Each patient was aged 18 to 65 and had newly diagnosed hyperthyroidism of under 2 months' duration. Lactation, pregnancy, other autoimmune disease or uncontrolled infection excluded patients. Diagnosis rested on symptoms, serum thyroxine and TRAb, thyroid ultrasound, and orbital computed tomography. The sample taken for sequencing was blood. The sequence was collected from a woman between 45 and 65 years old with Graves' hyperthyroidism.

CDR3 DNA: TGTGCCAGCAGCCAACCTAGACAGATTCCGAACACCGGGGAGCTGTTTTTT. This sequence encodes CASSQPRQIPNTGELFF. The chain employs TRBV7-8 and TRBJ2-2; possible D gene TRBD1, 5 bases. V gave up 5 bases and J gave up 0 bases, with 16 bases separating them. The CDR3 contains 17 residues. The germline gives CDR1 SGHVS, CDR2 FQNEAQ.